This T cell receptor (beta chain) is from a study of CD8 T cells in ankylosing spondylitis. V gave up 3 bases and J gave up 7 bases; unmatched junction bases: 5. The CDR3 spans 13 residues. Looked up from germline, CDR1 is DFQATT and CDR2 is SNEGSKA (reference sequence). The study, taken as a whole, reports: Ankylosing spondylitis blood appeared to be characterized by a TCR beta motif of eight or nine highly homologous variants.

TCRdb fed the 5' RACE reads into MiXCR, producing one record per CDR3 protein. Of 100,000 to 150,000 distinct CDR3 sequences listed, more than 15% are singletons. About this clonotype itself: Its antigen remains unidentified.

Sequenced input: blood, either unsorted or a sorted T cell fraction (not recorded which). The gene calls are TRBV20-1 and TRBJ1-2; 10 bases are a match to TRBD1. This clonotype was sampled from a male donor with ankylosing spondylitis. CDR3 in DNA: TGCAGTGCTAGGGAAGGGACAGGGGTTGGCTACACCTTC. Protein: CSAREGTGVGYTF.